This TCR beta chain was obtained from a study of persistence of HIV-infected CD4 T cells. Study at large: Anti-CD3/anti-CD28 stimulation activated a higher proportion of cells than antigen stimulation, with lower memory fraction. Study results and caveats: Proviral oligoclonality tracked with TCR oligoclonality within the same sorted cells. TCR analyses could not target the rare provirus-carrying CMV-responding cells.

Nonspecific anti-CD3/anti-CD28 bead stimulation represents the broad CD4+ T cell repertoire. Sorting selected CD4+ T cells upregulating both CD40 ligand and CD69. Sequencing used immunoSEQ version 4 in survey mode. Assay used: immunoSEQ multiplex PCR; TCRdb lists only in-frame clones, some missing. The sample yields 44,000 or so clones, roughly nine tenths seen once. As regards this clone: The antigen is not known.

The CDR3 is made up of 13 amino acids. Germline values: CDR1 SQVTM, CDR2 ANQGSEA. V lost 4 bases, J lost 5 bases, and 12 bases lay in between. The clonotype originates from an adult man with HIV who was CMV-seropositive. The source was CD4+ T cells sorted from PBMCs after approximately 19-hour stimulation, collected from a patient who received antiretroviral therapy. The V and J genes are TRBV29-1 and TRBJ1-5; tentatively, D is TRBD1 (5 bases). CDR3 bases: TGCAGCGTTGGTGACAGTAATCATCAGCCCCAGCATTTT. Residues: CSVGDSNHQPQHF.